The clone carrying this T cell receptor beta chain was found a few times. Antigen specificity is unknown. The table came from immunoSEQ multiplex PCR; TCRdb's copy has only in-frame clones and leaves some out. The repertoire includes 6,000 or so clones, about 43% of them detected once, and roughly a tenth sits in the top ten. This entry comes from a study of T cells in localized non-small cell lung cancer. Regarding the study as a whole: A single tumor region was sequenced, leaving heterogeneity possible. For the top 100 tumor clones, a median roughly 56 also appeared in adjacent lung.

V shed 3 bases and J 4 bases; nucleotides not matched to a gene: 14. CDR1 is GTSNPN and CDR2 is SVGIG in the germline V gene (reference sequence). This CDR3 contains 18 residues. The specimen was lung tumor tissue, collected before any cancer treatment. The gene calls are TRBV30 and TRBJ2-3; 12 bases line up with TRBD2. The clonotype originates from a woman aged 40-69 years with stage II squamous cell lung carcinoma. CDR3 loop: CAWRGGAPGLAGADTQYF. The CDR3 coding sequence is TGTGCCTGGAGGGGGGGGGCACCGGGACTAGCGGGTGCAGATACGCAGTATTTT.